The 3 T cell receptor beta chains listed next were all sequenced from one sample in a study of cytomegalovirus exposure and HLA in healthy donors. PCR amplification relied on 60 Vbeta primers (plus 13 Jbeta primers). Measured with immunoSEQ multiplex PCR; TCRdb has only the in-frame clones, and not every one. The sample records 140,000 or so clones, roughly 76% being singletons. The sample taken for sequencing was PBMCs. These receptors all come from a female donor in good health and CMV-seronegative.

This sequence joins TRBV6-1 and TRBJ2-3; 12 bases fit TRBD1. Germline V gene lookup returns CDR1 MNHNS and CDR2 SASEGT. This CDR3 spans 14 amino acids. The junction had 10 bases not matched to a gene; V was cut back by 10 bases and J by 8 bases. CDR3 DNA sequence: TGTGCCACCGTCCGGGACAGGGGGCGGGGTACGCAGTATTTT. It specifies CATVRDRGRGTQYF.

This clone appeared once. The rearrangement uses TRBV5-1 and TRBJ1-2; 12 bases fit TRBD1. Germline CDR1 is SGHRS and CDR2 is YFSETQ. The J segment lost 3 bases and the V segment lost 2 bases, leaving 5 bases of the junction unmatched. The CDR3 is 16 amino acids. The CDR3 loop is CASSFSGTGGDYGYTF. CDR3 DNA sequence: TGCGCCAGCAGCTTCTCCGGGACAGGGGGCGACTATGGCTACACCTTC.

The rearrangement uses TRBV9 and TRBJ2-1; 7 bases map to TRBD2. This CDR3 spans 15 amino acids. V shed 1 base, J shed 4 bases, and the junction held 5 bases outside the gene matches. The germline V gene has CDR1 SGDLS and CDR2 YYNGEE. This chain's CDR3 is CASSVTAGAYNEQFF. CDR3 nucleotide sequence: TGTGCCAGCAGCGTAACGGCGGGAGCATACAATGAGCAGTTCTTC. Combining the CDR3 with reference TRBV9 and TRBJ2-1 gives the whole variable domain DSGVTQTPKHLITATGQRVTLRCSPRSGDLSVYWYQQSLDQGLQFLIQYYNGEERAKGNILERFSAQQFPDLHSELNLSSLELGDSALYFCASSVTAGAYNEQFFGPGTRLTVL.